The 19 T cell receptor beta chains below come from one sample, sequenced in a study of CD8+CD57+ T cells in acquired aplastic anemia. Individuals selected for sequencing had exhibited CD8+CD57+ cell expansion on flow cytometry. It was genomic DNA that served as the template for profiling TCR beta VDJ and CDR3. TCRdb used MiXCR to reprocess the reads, holding one entry per CDR3 protein. The sample yields about 160,000 distinct CDR3 sequences, around half seen once. Sequenced sample: sorted CD4+, CD8+, or CD8+CD57+ T cells (not recorded which) from PBMCs. These receptors originate from a human donor with aplastic anemia.

The gene calls are TRBV2 and TRBJ2-5; D possibly corresponds to TRBD1 (6 bases). V lost 7 bases to trimming and J lost 0 bases, with 6 bases between them. The length of the CDR3 is 12 residues. Germline-derived CDR1 and CDR2 are SNHLY and FYNNEI. DNA for the CDR3: TGTGCCAGCAAGGGGGACCAAGAGACCCAGTACTTC. Translation gives CASKGDQETQYF.

This clonotype has at least ten counts. The rearrangement uses TRBV20-1 and TRBJ1-1; 7 bases are shared with TRBD1. V was clipped by 7 bases and J by 5 bases; unmatched bases: 10. In germline, CDR1 is DFQATT, CDR2 SNEGSKA (reference sequence). The CDR3 is made up of 13 amino acids. CDR3 loop: CSVTGQRRTEAFF. The CDR3 DNA sequence: TGCAGTGTTACGGGACAGCGGAGGACTGAAGCTTTCTTT.

Ten or more counts support this clonotype. The chain carries TRBV19 and TRBJ2-1; D possibly corresponds to TRBD2 (6 bases). Trimming left V 3 bases short and J 7 bases short, with 16 bases between. Per the germline V gene, CDR1 is LNHDA and CDR2 is SQIVND (reference sequence). This CDR3 comprises 15 residues. The CDR3 nucleotides are TGTGCCAGTAGTATGTTAACTGTTGGGGGGAATGAGCAGTTCTTC. As protein: CASSMLTVGGNEQFF.

Only a few counts were recorded for this clonotype. The rearrangement joins TRBV2 to TRBJ2-7; 11 bases are a match to TRBD2. Trimming took 5 bases from V and 4 from J; bases not matched to a gene: 7. This CDR3 has 15 residues. Germline assignment: CDR1 SNHLY and CDR2 FYNNEI. CDR3: CASSQGTSGLYEQYF. CDR3 bases: TGTGCCAGCAGTCAAGGGACTAGCGGCTTATACGAGCAGTACTTC.

This chain connects TRBV5-1 to TRBJ2-1; D unclear. With 4 bases removed from V and 6 bases from J, the gap between germline ends came to 11 bases. Germline CDR1 is SGHRS and CDR2 is YFSETQ. This CDR3 region has 13 residues. The CDR3 region is CASSDRNGNEQFF. CDR3 bases: TGCGCCAGCAGCGACCGGAACGGCAATGAGCAGTTCTTC.

This clonotype has only a few counts. The chain carries TRBV30 and TRBJ1-1, with D perhaps TRBD1 (5 bases). CDR1 is GTSNPN and CDR2 is SVGIG in the germline V gene (reference sequence). This CDR3 region has 14 residues. The germline V and J ends were trimmed by 1 base and 6 bases, with 15 bases remaining between them. CDR3 bases: TGTGCCTGGAGTGGGGGCCTCGGAGTCCCTGAAGCTTTCTTT. This encodes CAWSGGLGVPEAFF.

The chain carries TRBV2 and TRBJ2-3; 7 bases match TRBD1. In germline, CDR1 is SNHLY, CDR2 FYNNEI. The length of the CDR3 is 14 residues. The ends lost 0 bases at V and 4 bases at J; junction bases unmatched: 1. CDR3 residues: CASSEAQGADTQYF. The CDR3 nucleotides are TGTGCCAGCAGTGAAGCCCAGGGGGCAGATACGCAGTATTTT.

In its sample, this clonotype was seen many times. The chain joins TRBV20-1 to TRBJ1-1, with D unresolved. Germline V gene lookup returns CDR1 DFQATT and CDR2 SNEGSKA (reference sequence). V shed 6 bases and J shed 7 bases, with 9 bases lying between them. This CDR3 comprises 10 residues. The CDR3 region is CSAANLEAFF. CDR3 nucleotide sequence: TGCAGTGCCGCCAATCTTGAAGCTTTCTTT.

In this sample, this clonotype turned up many times. CDR3 in amino acids: CASSDTGQPQHF. The CDR3 region has the DNA TGTGCCAGCAGTGATACTGGCCAGCCCCAGCATTTT. This chain uses TRBV6-1 with TRBJ1-5; unclear D gene. This CDR3 spans 12 amino acids. Trimming left V 3 bases short and J 7 bases short, with 7 bases between. Looked up from germline, CDR1 is MNHNS and CDR2 is SASEGT.

At least ten counts were recorded for this clonotype. The chain has TRBV9 and TRBJ1-1; perhaps TRBD1 as D (6 bases). The CDR3 loop spans 14 amino acids. From germline, CDR1 is SGDLS and CDR2 YYNGEE. The germline V and J ends were trimmed by 1 base and 4 bases, with 11 bases remaining between them. Here the CDR3 reads CASSVHRASTEAFF. CDR3 nucleotides: TGTGCCAGCAGCGTACACAGGGCGAGCACTGAAGCTTTCTTT. Looking up the rest from reference TRBV9 and TRBJ1-1 gives the full variable domain: DSGVTQTPKHLITATGQRVTLRCSPRSGDLSVYWYQQSLDQGLQFLIQYYNGEERAKGNILERFSAQQFPDLHSELNLSSLELGDSALYFCASSVHRASTEAFFGQGTRLTVV.

There are many counts of this clonotype. This sequence joins TRBV11-1 and TRBJ2-4; no firm D call. Trimming took 2 bases from V and 0 from J, leaving 11 bases between them. In germline, CDR1 is SGHAT, CDR2 FQDESV (reference sequence). The CDR3 runs to 16 residues. CDR3 amino acids: CASSLLTPLAKNIQYF. The CDR3 coding sequence is TGTGCCAGCAGCTTATTGACACCTCTAGCCAAAAACATTCAGTACTTC.

A few counts support this clonotype. The rearrangement uses TRBV28 and TRBJ2-7; D uncertain. Germline values: CDR1 MDHEN, CDR2 SYDVKM. V dropped 1 base and J dropped 5 bases, with 12 bases sitting between them. The CDR3 contains 14 residues. The CDR3 region is CASSLSPSLDEQYF. CDR3 coding DNA: TGTGCCAGCAGTTTATCCCCTAGTTTAGACGAGCAGTACTTC.

The rearrangement links TRBV20-1 to TRBJ2-7, with 10 bases aligning to TRBD2. Germline V CDR1 and CDR2: DFQATT, SNEGSKA (reference sequence). There are 13 residues in the CDR3. CDR3 residues: CSAGLAIVDEQYF. CDR3 DNA sequence: TGCAGCGCGGGACTAGCGATAGTCGACGAGCAGTACTTC.

This clonotype was picked up a small number of times. The J gene is TRBJ1-1, the V gene TRBV7-2; D unresolved. Germline CDR1 is SGHTA and CDR2 is FQGNSA. This CDR3 has 10 residues. Trimming left V 0 bases short and J 10 bases short, with 3 bases between. The CDR3 protein is CASSLAGAFF. For the CDR3, the DNA is TGTGCCAGCAGCTTAGCGGGAGCTTTCTTT.

There are many counts of this clonotype. This CDR3 reads CASTKDRGENQPQHF. Written as DNA, the CDR3 is TGTGCCAGCACCAAGGACAGGGGCGAGAATCAGCCCCAGCATTTT. V gene TRBV2 combines with J gene TRBJ1-5; 9 bases agree with TRBD1. Germline loops: CDR1 SNHLY, CDR2 FYNNEI. V dropped 7 bases and J dropped 4; count of bases not matched to a gene: 8. The length of the CDR3 is 15 residues.

CDR3 in DNA: TGCAGTGCTAGAGATCGCTCCGACTACGAGCAGTACTTC. Amino acids: CSARDRSDYEQYF. This chain connects TRBV20-1 to TRBJ2-7; D is unclear. The germline V gene has CDR1 DFQATT and CDR2 SNEGSKA (reference sequence). V lost 0 bases to trimming and J lost 3 bases, with 9 bases between them. CDR3 length equals 13 residues.

The genes are TRBV11-2 and TRBJ2-7; D is possibly TRBD1 (5 bases). Trimming shortened V by 1 base and J by 0 bases, and 13 bases separated the two germline ends. In germline, CDR1 is SGHAT, CDR2 FQNNGV. The CDR3 covers 16 residues. CDR3 nucleotides: TGTGCCAGCAGCTTAGGTTCAGGGTCACGCTCCTACGAGCAGTACTTC. It codes for CASSLGSGSRSYEQYF. The full variable domain, in which reference TRBV11-2 and TRBJ2-7 provide the parts outside the CDR3, is EAGVAQSPRYKIIEKRQSVAFWCNPISGHATLYWYQQILGQGPKLLIQFQNNGVVDDSQLPKDRFSAERLKGVDSTLKIQPAKLEDSAVYLCASSLGSGSRSYEQYFGPGTRLTVT.

This clonotype was seen repeatedly, ten times or more. The chain uses TRBV2 and TRBJ1-3, with 8 bases identical to TRBD1. Germline CDR1 is SNHLY and CDR2 is FYNNEI. V lost 7 bases to trimming and J lost 2 bases; unmatched junction nucleotides: 10. The CDR3 is 16 residues long. The CDR3 DNA reads TGTGCCAGCAAAGGACAGGGACGATTCGCTGGAAACACCATATATTTT. Translation: CASKGQGRFAGNTIYF.

The gene calls are TRBV6-6 and TRBJ2-5; D not resolved. The CDR3 covers 11 residues. The V gene's germline CDR1 is MNHNY and CDR2 SVGAGI (reference sequence). Between the trimmed V and J ends, which lost 2 bases and 7 bases, there was a span of 5 bases. The chain's CDR3 is CASSYPATQYF. DNA of the CDR3: TGTGCCAGCAGTTACCCAGCGACCCAGTACTTC.